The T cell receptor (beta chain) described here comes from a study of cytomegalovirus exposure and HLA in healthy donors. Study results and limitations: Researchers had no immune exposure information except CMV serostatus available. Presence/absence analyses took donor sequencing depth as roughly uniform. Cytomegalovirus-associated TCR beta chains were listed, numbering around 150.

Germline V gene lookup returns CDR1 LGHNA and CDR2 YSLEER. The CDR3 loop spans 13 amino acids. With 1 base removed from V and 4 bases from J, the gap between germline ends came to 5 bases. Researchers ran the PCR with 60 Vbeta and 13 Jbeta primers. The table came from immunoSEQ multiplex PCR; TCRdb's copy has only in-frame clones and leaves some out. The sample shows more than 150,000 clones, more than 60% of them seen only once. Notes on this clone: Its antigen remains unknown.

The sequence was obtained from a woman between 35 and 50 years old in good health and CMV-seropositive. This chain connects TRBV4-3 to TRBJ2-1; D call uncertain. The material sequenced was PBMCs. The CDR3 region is CASSQVRYNEQFF. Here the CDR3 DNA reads TGCGCCAGCAGCCAAGTCCGGTACAATGAGCAGTTCTTC.